Reported below is one TCR beta chain. Its target is not known. Generated by immunoSEQ multiplex PCR, the TCRdb table keeps only in-frame clones and is missing some. There are some 130,000 clones in the sample; 70% to 90% occur only once, and around 2.4% lies in the top ten. After removal of 5 bases from V and 1 base from J, the junction contained 2 bases not matched to a gene. CDR3 size: 14 residues. The germline V gene has CDR1 SGHTA and CDR2 FQGTGA. This entry is derived from a study of T cell responses to AZD1222 COVID-19 vaccine. The overall study: The study pooled second doses at about 4 or about 12 weeks.

Study-wide findings and caveats: Most donors were white British, females outnumbered males, and clonal diversity was possibly underestimated. At 160-218 and 743-854, vaccine-associated CD4 TCRs were dominant, and they spanned spike. Repertoire sampling happened only post peak T cell response.

The sample consisted of peripheral blood, taken on day 0 of AZD1222 vaccination. The receptor's source is an adult in good health. This chain links TRBV7-3 with TRBJ2-5, with 9 nucleotides matching TRBD2. This CDR3 reads CASSQTSGQETQYF. The CDR3 DNA follows: TGTGCCAGCAGCCAGACTAGCGGCCAAGAGACCCAGTACTTC.